This TCR beta chain was profiled in a study of T cell repertoires in cytomegalovirus infection. Overall study: The authors used CMV epitopes that were HLA-C-restricted (recently identified) and HLA-B-restricted (well studied). A matching HLA type, together with CMV infection, was signaled by public TCR beta signatures.

The table lists this clonotype with many counts. Its antigen is as yet unknown. Overall study results and limits: In two of eight donors, the top clonotype was HLA-C-restricted CMV-specific.

TCRdb reanalysed the reads using MiXCR and keeps one entry per CDR3 protein. The data show fewer than 1,000,000 distinct CDR3 sequences, about a third seen once. The specimen was cultured CD8+ T cells from PBMCs, collected from culture after CMV antigen stimulation. This sequence originates from a human donor in good health (CMV status not recorded). Some clones in this sample may be carry-over from other donors' samples.

CDR3 amino acids: CASSPGGLAEQFF. The CDR3 region has the DNA TGTGCCAGCAGCCCTGGGGGACTGGCTGAGCAGTTCTTC. This chain connects TRBV7-8 to TRBJ2-1, with D possibly being TRBD2 (6 bases). V gave up 5 bases and J gave up 9 bases, with 14 bases separating them. The CDR3 has 13 residues. In germline, CDR1 is SGHVS, CDR2 FQNEAQ.